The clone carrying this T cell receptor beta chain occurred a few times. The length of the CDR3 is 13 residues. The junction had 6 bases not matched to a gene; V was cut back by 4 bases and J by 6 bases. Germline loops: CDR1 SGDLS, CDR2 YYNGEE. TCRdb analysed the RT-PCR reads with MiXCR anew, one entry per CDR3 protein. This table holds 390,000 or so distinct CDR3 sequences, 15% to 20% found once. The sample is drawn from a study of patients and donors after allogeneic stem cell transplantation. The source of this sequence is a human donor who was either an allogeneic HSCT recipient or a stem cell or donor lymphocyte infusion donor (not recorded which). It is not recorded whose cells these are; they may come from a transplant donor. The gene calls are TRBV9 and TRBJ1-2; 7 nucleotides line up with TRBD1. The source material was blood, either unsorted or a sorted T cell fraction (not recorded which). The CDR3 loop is CASSPLGQHGYTF. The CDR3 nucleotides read TGTGCCAGCAGCCCCCTGGGACAGCATGGCTACACCTTC.